This TCR beta chain originates from a study of shared clonotypes between healthy human individuals. Findings and limits, study-wide: A handful of donors shared 4.5% to 6.5% of their naive CD4 clonotypes.

In its sample, this clone was seen a few times. Its antigen is unknown. Clones were sequenced by immunoSEQ multiplex PCR, and TCRdb holds only the in-frame ones, with some missing. The repertoire holds 2 million to 2.5 million clones, with 85% to 95% as singletons. The CDR3 covers 15 residues. Trimming shortened V by 2 bases and J by 0 bases, and 10 bases separated the two germline ends. Germline CDR1 and CDR2: MDHEN and SYDVKM. Sequencing was carried out using naive CD4+ T cells from PBMCs. Subset of the sample: CD45RA+ positively selected. The sequence was obtained from a man between 18 and 35 years old in good health. Some clones in this sample may be carry-over from other donors' samples. J is TRBJ1-1 and V is TRBV28, with unresolved D. This chain's CDR3 is CASSLGGLMNTEAFF. In nucleotides, the CDR3 is TGTGCCAGCAGTTTAGGAGGACTCATGAACACTGAAGCTTTCTTT.